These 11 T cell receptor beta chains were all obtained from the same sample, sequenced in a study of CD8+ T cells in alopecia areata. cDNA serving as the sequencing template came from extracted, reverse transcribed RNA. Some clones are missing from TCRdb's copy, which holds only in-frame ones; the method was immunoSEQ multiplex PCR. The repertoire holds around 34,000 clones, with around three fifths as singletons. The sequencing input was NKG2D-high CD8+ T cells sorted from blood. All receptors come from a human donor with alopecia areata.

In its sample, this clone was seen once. CDR3 in amino acids: CASSPPDWITDTQYF. Written as DNA, the CDR3 is TGTGCCAGCAGTCCCCCGGACTGGATCACAGATACGCAGTATTTT. This sequence joins TRBV27 and TRBJ2-3, with D perhaps matching TRBD2 (5 bases). The CDR3 extends over 15 amino acids. Trimming took off 5 bases at V and 2 bases at J, with 14 bases between the two ends. Per the germline V gene, CDR1 is MNHEY and CDR2 is SMNVEV (reference sequence).

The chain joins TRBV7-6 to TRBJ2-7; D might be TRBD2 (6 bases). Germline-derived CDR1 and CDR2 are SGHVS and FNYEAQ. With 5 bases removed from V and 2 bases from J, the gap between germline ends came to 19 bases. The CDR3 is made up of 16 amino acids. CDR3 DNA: TGTGCCAGCAGCCCCCGTGGAAGGGGACTCACCTACGAGCAGTACTTC. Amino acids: CASSPRGRGLTYEQYF.

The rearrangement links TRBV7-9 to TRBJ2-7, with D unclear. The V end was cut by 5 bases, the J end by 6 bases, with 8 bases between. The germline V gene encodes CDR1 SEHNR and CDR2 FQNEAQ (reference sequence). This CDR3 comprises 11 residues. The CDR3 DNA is TGTGCCAGCAGCCGTTCGGGCGAGCAGTACTTC. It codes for CASSRSGEQYF.

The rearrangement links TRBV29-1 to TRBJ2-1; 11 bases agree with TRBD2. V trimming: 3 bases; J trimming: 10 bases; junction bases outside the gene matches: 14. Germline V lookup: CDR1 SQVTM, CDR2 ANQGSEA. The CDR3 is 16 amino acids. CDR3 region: CSVEPRNSGGVWEQFF. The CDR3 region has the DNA TGCAGCGTTGAGCCACGAAATAGCGGGGGGGTATGGGAGCAGTTCTTC.

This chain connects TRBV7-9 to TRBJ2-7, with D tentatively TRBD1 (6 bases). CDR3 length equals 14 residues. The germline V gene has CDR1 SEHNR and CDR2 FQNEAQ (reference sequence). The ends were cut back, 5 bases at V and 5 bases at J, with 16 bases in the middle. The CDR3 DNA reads TGTGCCAGCAGCCCCGGGACACCTACAGACGAGCAGTACTTC. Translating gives CASSPGTPTDEQYF.

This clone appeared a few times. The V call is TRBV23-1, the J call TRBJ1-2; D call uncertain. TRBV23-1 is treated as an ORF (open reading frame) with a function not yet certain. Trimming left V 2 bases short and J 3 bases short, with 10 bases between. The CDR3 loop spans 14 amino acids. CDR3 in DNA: TGCGCCAGCAGTCAAAGGGATGACGACTATGGCTACACCTTC. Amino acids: CASSQRDDDYGYTF.

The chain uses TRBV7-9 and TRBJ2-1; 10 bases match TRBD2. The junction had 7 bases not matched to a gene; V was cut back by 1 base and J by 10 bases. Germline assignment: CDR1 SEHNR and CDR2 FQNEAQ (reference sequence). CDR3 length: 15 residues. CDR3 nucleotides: TGTGCCAGCAGCTTAGAAGCGGGAGGGACCAACGAGCAGTTCTTC. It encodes CASSLEAGGTNEQFF.

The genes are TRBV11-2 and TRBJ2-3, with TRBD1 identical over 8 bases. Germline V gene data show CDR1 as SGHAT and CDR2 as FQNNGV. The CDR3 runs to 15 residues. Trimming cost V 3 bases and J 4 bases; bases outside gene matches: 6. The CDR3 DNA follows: TGTGCCAGCAGCTTTACGGTGGACAGGGCAGATACGCAGTATTTT. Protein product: CASSFTVDRADTQYF.

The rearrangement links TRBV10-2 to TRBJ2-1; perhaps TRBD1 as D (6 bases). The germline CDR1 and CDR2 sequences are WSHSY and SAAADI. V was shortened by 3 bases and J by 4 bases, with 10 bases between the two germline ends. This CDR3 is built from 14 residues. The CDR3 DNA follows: TGCGCCAGCAGTGAACCAGGGGCGTACAATGAGCAGTTCTTC. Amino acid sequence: CASSEPGAYNEQFF.

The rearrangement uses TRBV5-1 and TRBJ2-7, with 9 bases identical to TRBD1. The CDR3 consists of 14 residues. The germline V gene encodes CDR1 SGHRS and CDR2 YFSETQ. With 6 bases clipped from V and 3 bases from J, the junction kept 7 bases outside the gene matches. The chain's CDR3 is CASNIGTGYYEQYF. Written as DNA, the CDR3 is TGCGCCAGCAATATCGGGACAGGGTACTACGAGCAGTACTTC.

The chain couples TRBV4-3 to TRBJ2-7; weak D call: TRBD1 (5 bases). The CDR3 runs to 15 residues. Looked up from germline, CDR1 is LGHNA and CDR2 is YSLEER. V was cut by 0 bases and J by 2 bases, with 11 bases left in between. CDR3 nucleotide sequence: TGCGCCAGCAGCCAAGATTTTGGACAAACCTACGAGCAGTACTTC. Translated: CASSQDFGQTYEQYF.